What follows are 10 T cell receptor beta chains derived from one specimen sequenced in a study of cytomegalovirus exposure and HLA in healthy donors. The table came from immunoSEQ multiplex PCR; TCRdb's copy has only in-frame clones and leaves some out. The table records about 400,000 clones, more than 80% of them present only once. Sequencing used PBMCs. All receptors derive from a woman under 30 in good health and CMV-seronegative.

J is TRBJ2-1 and V is TRBV11-2; 9 bases map to TRBD1. Germline CDR1 SGHAT, CDR2 FQNNGV. The CDR3 length is 15 residues. V dropped 6 bases and J dropped 6; count of bases not matched to a gene: 9. CDR3: CASSGERTGVNEQFF. CDR3 nucleotides: TGTGCCAGCAGTGGTGAGAGGACAGGGGTCAATGAGCAGTTCTTC.

Here the CDR3 reads CASSVEHGQGAISGDTQYF. In nucleotides, the CDR3 is TGTGCCAGCAGCGTCGAGCACGGGCAGGGGGCAATAAGTGGAGATACGCAGTATTTT. This rearrangement joins TRBV9 to TRBJ2-3, with TRBD1 matching 8 bases. This CDR3 is 19 amino acids long. Trimming at V came to 2 bases and at J to 5 bases, leaving 19 bases not matched to a gene. Germline loops: CDR1 SGDLS, CDR2 YYNGEE.

The count of this clone is one. CDR3: CASSLSGAYGYTF. CDR3 nucleotide sequence: TGTGCCAGCAGCTTATCAGGGGCCTATGGCTACACCTTC. J is TRBJ1-2 and V is TRBV11-2; possibly TRBD1 for D (6 bases). This CDR3 has 13 residues. Trimming removed 2 bases from V and 4 bases from J, with 8 bases in between. Germline CDR1 SGHAT, CDR2 FQNNGV.

This clone showed up just once. The V and J genes are TRBV28 and TRBJ1-2; D might be TRBD1 (5 bases). The CDR3 spans 17 residues. V dropped 3 bases and J dropped 0 bases, with 17 bases sitting between them. Germline V gene lookup returns CDR1 MDHEN and CDR2 SYDVKM. The CDR3 nucleotides read TGTGCCAGCAGTTTCTTAACACCGACAGTAACTAACTATGGCTACACCTTC. Translated, it gives CASSFLTPTVTNYGYTF.

The rearrangement joins TRBV10-1 to TRBJ2-5, with D unresolved. V was cut by 7 bases and J by 5 bases, with 14 bases left in between. Germline loops: CDR1 WNHNN, CDR2 SYGVQD (reference sequence). The CDR3 extends over 13 amino acids. This CDR3 is CASNIKVEETQYF. In DNA form, the CDR3 reads TGCGCCAGCAATATCAAGGTGGAGGAGACCCAGTACTTC.

The chain combines TRBV2 with TRBJ2-7; a possible D gene is TRBD2 (5 bases). Germline lookup yields CDR1 SNHLY and CDR2 FYNNEI. V was trimmed by 6 bases and J by 3 bases, leaving 6 bases between them. The CDR3 has 11 residues. The CDR3 loop reads CASREVYEQYF. In nucleotides, the CDR3 is TGTGCCAGCAGGGAGGTCTACGAGCAGTACTTC.

The chain carries TRBV29-1 and TRBJ1-1, with D possibly matching TRBD1 (6 bases). This CDR3 contains 13 residues. V gave up 7 bases and J gave up 0 bases, with 12 bases separating them. Germline CDR1 SQVTM, CDR2 ANQGSEA. The CDR3 bases are TGCAGCGCCCGGACAGACATGAACACTGAAGCTTTCTTT. This translates into CSARTDMNTEAFF.

This chain connects TRBV7-9 to TRBJ2-7; 8 bases are shared with TRBD2. CDR3 length equals 14 residues. Unmatched junction bases numbered 4, after V lost 3 bases and J lost 3 bases. Germline V CDR1 and CDR2: SEHNR, FQNEAQ (reference sequence). The CDR3 DNA reads TGTGCCAGCAGCTTGAGCGGGAGTGGCTACGAGCAGTACTTC. This translates into CASSLSGSGYEQYF. Full variable domain (remainder filled in from reference TRBV7-9 and TRBJ2-7): DTGVSQNPRHKITKRGQNVTFRCDPISEHNRLYWYRQTLGQGPEFLTYFQNEAQLEKSRLLSDRFSAERPKGSFSTLEIQRTEQGDSAMYLCASSLSGSGYEQYFGPGTRLTVT.

The chain has TRBV14 and TRBJ2-5, with D unresolved. The CDR3 contains 14 residues. Germline V gives CDR1 SGHDN, CDR2 FVKESK. Trimming pared 4 bases from V and 4 bases from J, leaving 13 bases between. CDR3 region: CASSPLGLAETQYF. CDR3 sequence (DNA): TGTGCCAGCAGCCCGTTGGGTTTAGCAGAGACCCAGTACTTC.

The chain links TRBV5-1 to TRBJ2-3; D perhaps matches TRBD2 (5 bases). Germline assignment: CDR1 SGHRS and CDR2 YFSETQ. The CDR3 is made up of 17 amino acids. V lost 4 bases and J lost 0, with 18 bases in between. The CDR3 DNA reads as TGCGCCAGCAGCCTAGATTTGGTAGCGAGGAGCACAGATACGCAGTATTTT. This gives the protein CASSLDLVARSTDTQYF.